Listed below are T cell receptor beta chains from one sample, sequenced in a study of blood T cell repertoires in COVID-19. Method: immunoSEQ multiplex PCR; TCRdb's copy keeps in-frame clones and lacks some. The sample includes approximately 100,000 clones, 60% to 85% of them seen just once. Material: peripheral blood. These receptors were obtained from a human donor in a cohort sampled during active or convalescent COVID-19. The CDR3 runs from the conserved cysteine through the conserved F or W. The order of the fields is J gene, V gene, clone size, D gene, CDR3 protein, CDR3 DNA. A D gene is named only where the DNA matches it firmly. Clone size, where shown, is once, few, many, or a class for clones that have expanded.

J gene: TRBJ1-2
V gene: TRBV29-1
clone size: few
D gene: TRBD1
CDR3 protein: CSVGSGTGADYGYTF
CDR3 DNA: TGCAGCGTAGGCTCCGGGACAGGGGCCGACTATGGCTACACCTTC

J gene: TRBJ2-1
V gene: TRBV2
clone size: -
D gene: -
CDR3 protein: CASRRFNPSSYNEQFF
CDR3 DNA: TGTGCCAGCAGAAGATTTAACCCGAGCTCCTACAATGAGCAGTTCTTC

J gene: TRBJ1-2
V gene: TRBV28
clone size: -
D gene: -
CDR3 protein: CASSRPQLINYGYTF
CDR3 DNA: TGTGCCAGCAGCCGCCCCCAGTTAATAAACTATGGCTACACCTTC

J gene: TRBJ1-1
V gene: TRBV18
clone size: -
D gene: TRBD1
CDR3 protein: CASSPLIQGNANTEAFF
CDR3 DNA: TGTGCCAGCTCACCACTTATACAGGGGAACGCGAACACTGAAGCTTTCTTT

J gene: TRBJ1-1
V gene: TRBV24-1
clone size: -
D gene: -
CDR3 protein: CATSDLNGRAFF
CDR3 DNA: TGTGCCACCAGTGATTTGAACGGTCGGGCTTTCTTT

J gene: TRBJ2-1
V gene: TRBV24-1
clone size: -
D gene: TRBD2
CDR3 protein: CATSELGLAYNEQFF
CDR3 DNA: TGTGCCACCAGTGAACTAGGACTAGCGTACAATGAGCAGTTCTTC

J gene: TRBJ2-1
V gene: TRBV7-6
clone size: -
D gene: -
CDR3 protein: CASSSSGDSRGFNEQFF
CDR3 DNA: TGTGCCAGCAGCTCCTCGGGGGACAGTAGAGGATTCAATGAGCAGTTCTTC

J gene: TRBJ2-2
V gene: TRBV2
clone size: -
D gene: -
CDR3 protein: CASSGAGTRPINTGELFF
CDR3 DNA: TGTGCCAGCAGTGGCGCTGGGACAAGGCCGATTAACACCGGGGAGCTGTTTTTT

J gene: TRBJ1-2
V gene: TRBV7-2
clone size: -
D gene: TRBD1
CDR3 protein: CASSVHRGDYGYTF
CDR3 DNA: TGTGCCAGCAGCGTACACAGGGGGGACTATGGCTACACCTTC

J gene: TRBJ2-5
V gene: TRBV3-1/TRBV3-2
clone size: -
D gene: -
CDR3 protein: CASSQEAGYQETQYF
CDR3 DNA: TGTGCCAGCAGCCAAGAAGCAGGGTACCAAGAGACCCAGTACTTC

J gene: TRBJ1-6
V gene: TRBV5-1
clone size: -
D gene: TRBD1
CDR3 protein: CASSLGQGISPLHF
CDR3 DNA: TGCGCCAGCAGCTTGGGACAGGGCATTTCACCCCTCCACTTT

J gene: TRBJ1-1
V gene: TRBV7-2
clone size: -
D gene: -
CDR3 protein: CASSITPGNTEAFF
CDR3 DNA: TGTGCCAGCAGCATTACTCCCGGGAACACTGAAGCTTTCTTT

J gene: TRBJ1-1
V gene: TRBV14
clone size: -
D gene: -
CDR3 protein: CASSQEGAQAGTEAFF
CDR3 DNA: TGTGCCAGCAGCCAAGAAGGGGCGCAGGCTGGCACTGAAGCTTTCTTT

J gene: TRBJ1-2
V gene: TRBV24-1
clone size: -
D gene: -
CDR3 protein: CATSDPGAGKNGYTF
CDR3 DNA: TGTGCCACCAGTGATCCAGGGGCCGGGAAGAATGGCTACACCTTC

J gene: TRBJ2-7
V gene: TRBV14
clone size: once
D gene: TRBD1
CDR3 protein: CASSQAGQANYEQYF
CDR3 DNA: TGTGCCAGCAGCCAAGCCGGACAGGCGAACTACGAGCAGTACTTC

J gene: TRBJ2-1
V gene: TRBV9
clone size: -
D gene: -
CDR3 protein: CASSVHTGYNEQFF
CDR3 DNA: TGTGCCAGCAGCGTACATACAGGGTACAATGAGCAGTTCTTC

J gene: TRBJ1-2
V gene: TRBV7-2
clone size: -
D gene: TRBD1
CDR3 protein: CASSSWSGTGYGYTF
CDR3 DNA: TGTGCCAGCAGCTCCTGGTCCGGGACAGGCTATGGCTACACCTTC

J gene: TRBJ2-1
V gene: TRBV15
clone size: -
D gene: -
CDR3 protein: CATRRGPSSYNEQFF
CDR3 DNA: TGTGCCACTCGGAGAGGCCCTTCCTCCTACAATGAGCAGTTCTTC